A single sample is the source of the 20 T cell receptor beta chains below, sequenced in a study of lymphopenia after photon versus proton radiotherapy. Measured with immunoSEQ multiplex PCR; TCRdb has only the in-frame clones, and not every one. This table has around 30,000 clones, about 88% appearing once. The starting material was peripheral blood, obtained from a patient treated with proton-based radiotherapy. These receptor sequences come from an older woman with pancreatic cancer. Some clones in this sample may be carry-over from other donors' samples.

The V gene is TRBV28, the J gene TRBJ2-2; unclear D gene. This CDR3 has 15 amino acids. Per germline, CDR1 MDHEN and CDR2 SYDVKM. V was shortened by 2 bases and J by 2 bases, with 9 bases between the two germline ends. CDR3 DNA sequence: TGTGCCAGCAGTTTAAATCCCAGAAACACCGGGGAGCTGTTTTTT. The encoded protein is CASSLNPRNTGELFF.

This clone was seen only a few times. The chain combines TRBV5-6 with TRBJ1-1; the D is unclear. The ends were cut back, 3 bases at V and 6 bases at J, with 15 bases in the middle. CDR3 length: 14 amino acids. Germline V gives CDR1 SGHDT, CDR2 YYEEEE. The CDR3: CASSYEVGLAEAFF. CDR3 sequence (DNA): TGTGCCAGCAGCTATGAAGTGGGATTGGCTGAAGCTTTCTTT.

CDR3 sequence (DNA): TGTGCCAGCAGACCGGACAGGGCGGGTACTAATGAAAAACTGTTTTTT. Encoded protein: CASRPDRAGTNEKLFF. The chain employs TRBV28 and TRBJ1-4, with 8 positions matching TRBD1. Germline CDR1 and CDR2: MDHEN and SYDVKM. The CDR3 extends over 16 amino acids. With 6 bases clipped from V and 2 bases from J, the junction kept 8 bases outside the gene matches. The variable domain in full, with the rest retrieved from reference TRBV28 and TRBJ1-4, is DVKVTQSSRYLVKRTGEKVFLECVQDMDHENMFWYRQDPGLGLRLIYFSYDVKMKEKGDIPEGYSVSREKKERFSLILESASTNQTSMYLCASRPDRAGTNEKLFFGSGTQLSVL.

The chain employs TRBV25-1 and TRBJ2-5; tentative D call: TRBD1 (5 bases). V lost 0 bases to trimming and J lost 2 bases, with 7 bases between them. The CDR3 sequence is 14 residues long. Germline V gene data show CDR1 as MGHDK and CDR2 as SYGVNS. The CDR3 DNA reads TGTGCCAGCAGTGAATACAGGGTACAAGAGACCCAGTACTTC. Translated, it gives CASSEYRVQETQYF.

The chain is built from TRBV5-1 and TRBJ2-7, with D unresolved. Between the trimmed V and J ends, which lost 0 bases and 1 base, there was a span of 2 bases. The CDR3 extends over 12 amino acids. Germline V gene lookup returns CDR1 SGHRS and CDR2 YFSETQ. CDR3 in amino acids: CASSLESYEQYF. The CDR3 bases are TGCGCCAGCAGCTTGGAGTCCTACGAGCAGTACTTC.

The CDR3 sequence: CASSPLDLGNQPQHF. The CDR3 coding sequence is TGTGCCAGTAGTCCCCTGGACCTCGGCAATCAGCCCCAGCATTTT. V is TRBV19 and J is TRBJ1-5; D unresolved. V dropped 5 bases and J dropped 2 bases, with 13 bases sitting between them. The germline gives CDR1 LNHDA, CDR2 SQIVND (reference sequence). The CDR3 runs 15 residues.

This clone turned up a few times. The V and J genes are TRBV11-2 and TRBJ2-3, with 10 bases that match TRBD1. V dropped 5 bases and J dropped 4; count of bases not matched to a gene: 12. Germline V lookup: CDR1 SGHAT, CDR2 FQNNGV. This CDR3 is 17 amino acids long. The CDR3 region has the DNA TGTGCCAGCAGCCCCTCCCTTGACAGGGGGCGCGCAGATACGCAGTATTTT. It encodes CASSPSLDRGRADTQYF.

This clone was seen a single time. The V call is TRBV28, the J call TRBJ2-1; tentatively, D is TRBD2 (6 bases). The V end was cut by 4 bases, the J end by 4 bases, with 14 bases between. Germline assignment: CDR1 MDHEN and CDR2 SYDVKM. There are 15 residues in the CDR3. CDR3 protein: CASSSGGGGYNEQFF. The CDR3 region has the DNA TGTGCCAGCAGTTCCGGGGGTGGAGGGTACAATGAGCAGTTCTTC.

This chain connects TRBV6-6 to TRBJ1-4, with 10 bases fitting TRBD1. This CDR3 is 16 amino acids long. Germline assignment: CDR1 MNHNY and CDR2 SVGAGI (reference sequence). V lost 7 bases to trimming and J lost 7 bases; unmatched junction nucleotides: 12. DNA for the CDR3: TGTGCCAGCAACGCAGATCCGGGACAGGGGCCTGAAAAACTGTTTTTT. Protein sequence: CASNADPGQGPEKLFF.

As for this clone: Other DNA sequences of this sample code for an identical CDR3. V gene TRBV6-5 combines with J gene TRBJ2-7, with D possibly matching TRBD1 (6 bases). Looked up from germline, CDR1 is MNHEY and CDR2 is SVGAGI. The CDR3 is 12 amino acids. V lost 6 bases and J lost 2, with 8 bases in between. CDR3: CASRGGTYEQYF. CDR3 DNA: TGTGCCAGCAGAGGGGGTACCTACGAGCAGTACTTC.

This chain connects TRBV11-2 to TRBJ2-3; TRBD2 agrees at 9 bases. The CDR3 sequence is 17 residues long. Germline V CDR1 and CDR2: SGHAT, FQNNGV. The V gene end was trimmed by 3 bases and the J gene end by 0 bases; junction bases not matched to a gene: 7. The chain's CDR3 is CASSLRSGSASTDTQYF. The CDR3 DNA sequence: TGTGCCAGCAGCTTGCGTAGCGGGAGCGCTAGCACAGATACGCAGTATTTT.

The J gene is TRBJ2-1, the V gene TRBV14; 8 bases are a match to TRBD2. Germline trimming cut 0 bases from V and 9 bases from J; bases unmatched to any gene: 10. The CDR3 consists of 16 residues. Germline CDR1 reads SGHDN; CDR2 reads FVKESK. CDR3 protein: CASSQDYGTRYSEQFF. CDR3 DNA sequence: TGTGCCAGCAGCCAAGATTACGGGACTAGGTACTCTGAGCAGTTCTTC.

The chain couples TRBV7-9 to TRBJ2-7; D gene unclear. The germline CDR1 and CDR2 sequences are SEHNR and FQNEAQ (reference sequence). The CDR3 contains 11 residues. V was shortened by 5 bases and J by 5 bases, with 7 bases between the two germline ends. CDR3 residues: CASSPFDEQYF. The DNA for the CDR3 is TGTGCCAGCAGCCCCTTCGACGAGCAGTACTTC.

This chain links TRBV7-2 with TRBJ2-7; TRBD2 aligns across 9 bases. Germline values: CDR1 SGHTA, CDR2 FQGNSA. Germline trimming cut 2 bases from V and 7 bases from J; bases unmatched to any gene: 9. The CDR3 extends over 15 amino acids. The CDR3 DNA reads TGTGCCAGCAGCTTATCCGGGACTAGCTCGATTGAGCAGTACTTC. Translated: CASSLSGTSSIEQYF. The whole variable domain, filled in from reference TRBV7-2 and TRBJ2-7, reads GAGVSQSPSNKVTEKGKDVELRCDPISGHTALYWYRQSLGQGLEFLIYFQGNSAPDKSGLPSDRFSAERTGGSVSTLTIQRTQQEDSAVYLCASSLSGTSSIEQYFGPGTRLTVT.

The CDR3 reads CASSLRDIGSGANVLTF. The CDR3 DNA follows: TGTGCCAGCAGCTTGAGGGACATCGGCTCTGGGGCCAACGTCCTGACTTTC. This chain links TRBV11-2 with TRBJ2-6, with D possibly being TRBD1 (6 bases). V lost 3 bases, J lost 0 bases, and 12 bases lay in between. The CDR3 spans 17 residues. Germline-derived CDR1 and CDR2 are SGHAT and FQNNGV.

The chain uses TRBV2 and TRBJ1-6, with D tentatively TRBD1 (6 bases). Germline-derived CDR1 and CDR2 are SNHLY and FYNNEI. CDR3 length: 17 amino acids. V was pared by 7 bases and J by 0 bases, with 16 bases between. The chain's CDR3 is CASIRDTQLSYNSPLHF. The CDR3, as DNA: TGTGCCAGCATAAGGGACACCCAACTCTCCTATAATTCACCCCTCCACTTT.

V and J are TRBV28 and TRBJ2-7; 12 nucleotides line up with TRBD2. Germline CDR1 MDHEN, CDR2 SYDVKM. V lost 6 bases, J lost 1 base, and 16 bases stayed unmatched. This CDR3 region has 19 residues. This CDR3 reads CASSDAVNLAGGLSYEQYF. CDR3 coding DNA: TGTGCCAGCAGCGACGCAGTTAACCTAGCGGGAGGGCTTTCCTACGAGCAGTACTTC.

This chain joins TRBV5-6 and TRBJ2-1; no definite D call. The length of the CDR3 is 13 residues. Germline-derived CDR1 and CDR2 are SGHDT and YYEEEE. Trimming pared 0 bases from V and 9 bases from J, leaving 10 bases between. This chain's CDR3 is CASSLDLAREQFF. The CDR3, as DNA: TGTGCCAGCAGCTTGGATTTAGCTCGTGAGCAGTTCTTC.

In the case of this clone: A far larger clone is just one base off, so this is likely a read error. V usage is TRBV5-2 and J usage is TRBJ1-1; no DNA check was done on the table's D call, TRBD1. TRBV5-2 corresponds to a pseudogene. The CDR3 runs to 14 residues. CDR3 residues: CASSTRTEGTEAFF. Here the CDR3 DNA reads TGTGCCAGCAGCACTCGGACAGAGGGGACTGAAGCTTTCTTT.

CDR3 residues: CACYTGNTEAFF. DNA for the CDR3: TGTGCCTGTTATACAGGGAACACTGAAGCTTTCTTT. V gene TRBV30 combines with J gene TRBJ1-1, with TRBD1 as a possible D gene (5 bases). The CDR3 is made up of 12 amino acids. V was trimmed by 6 bases and J by 1 base, leaving 9 bases between them. Germline V lookup: CDR1 GTSNPN, CDR2 SVGIG (reference sequence).